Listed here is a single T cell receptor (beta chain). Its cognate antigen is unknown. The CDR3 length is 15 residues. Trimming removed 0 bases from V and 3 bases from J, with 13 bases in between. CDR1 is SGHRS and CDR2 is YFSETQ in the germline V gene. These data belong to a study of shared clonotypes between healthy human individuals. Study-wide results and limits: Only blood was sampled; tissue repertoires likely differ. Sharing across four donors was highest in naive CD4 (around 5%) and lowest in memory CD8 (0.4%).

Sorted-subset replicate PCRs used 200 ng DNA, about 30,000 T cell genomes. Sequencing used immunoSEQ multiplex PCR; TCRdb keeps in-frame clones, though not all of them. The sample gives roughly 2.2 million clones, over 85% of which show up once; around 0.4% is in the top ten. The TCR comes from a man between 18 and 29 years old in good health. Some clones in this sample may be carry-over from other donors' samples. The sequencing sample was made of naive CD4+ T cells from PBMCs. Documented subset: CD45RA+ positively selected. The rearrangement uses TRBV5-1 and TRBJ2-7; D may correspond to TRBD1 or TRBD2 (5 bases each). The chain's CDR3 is CASSLDGGTRYEQYF. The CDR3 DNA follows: TGCGCCAGCAGCTTGGACGGTGGGACGCGCTACGAGCAGTACTTC.